Following are 23 T cell receptor beta chains from one sample sequenced in a study of vaccination and CD4 T cells after COVID-19. Antigen specificity for these receptors is unknown. Specified treatment: 10-day PBMC culture with coronavirus spike peptide pools or control peptides (ViraFEST assay). Collection of the unexposed donor's CD4+ T cells took place before the COVID-19 pandemic (2011-2018). An Oncomine TCR Beta short-read assay was used to sequence the DNA from cultured CD4+ T cells. Cultured CD4+ T cells yielded the extracted genomic DNA. One entry per CDR3 protein, called by TCRdb with MiXCR from the PCR reads. This sample has 10,000 or so distinct CDR3 sequences, with about 34% found just once. The sequencing sample was made of CD4+ T cells from blood, cultured in vitro. The receptors derive from a human donor in good health.

The chain couples TRBV27 to TRBJ2-1, with 12 bases identical to TRBD2. V shed 5 bases and J 0 bases; nucleotides not matched to a gene: 11. The CDR3 extends over 19 amino acids. CDR1 is MNHEY, CDR2 SMNVEV, per germline (reference sequence). CDR3 DNA sequence: TGTGCCAGCAGTCCACATCTCACTAGCGGGAGGAACTCCTACAATGAGCAGTTCTTC. As protein: CASSPHLTSGRNSYNEQFF.

This clonotype has more than one count but fewer than ten. The rearrangement uses TRBV28 and TRBJ1-5; D remains unclear. Deletions cut 3 bases from V and 4 bases from J, with 10 bases between. CDR3 length equals 14 residues. Per germline, CDR1 MDHEN and CDR2 SYDVKM. CDR3 nucleotides: TGTGCCAGCAGTTTGATCGGGCGAAATCAGCCCCAGCATTTT. Amino acid sequence: CASSLIGRNQPQHF. Full variable domain (remainder filled in from reference TRBV28 and TRBJ1-5): DVKVTQSSRYLVKRTGEKVFLECVQDMDHENMFWYRQDPGLGLRLIYFSYDVKMKEKGDIPEGYSVSREKKERFSLILESASTNQTSMYLCASSLIGRNQPQHFGDGTRLSIL.

The rearrangement uses TRBV20-1 and TRBJ2-2; D is unclear. Trimming removed 2 bases at V and 5 bases at J, with 12 bases between. Germline V gives CDR1 DFQATT, CDR2 SNEGSKA (reference sequence). This CDR3 region has 14 residues. The CDR3 bases are TGCAGTGCTAGATTCCCCCTAGGGACCGGGGAGCTGTTTTTT. This gives the protein CSARFPLGTGELFF.

V and J are TRBV30 and TRBJ2-7; TRBD1 matches at 9 bases. The CDR3 has 17 amino acids. The J segment lost 1 base and the V segment lost 2 bases, leaving 12 bases of the junction unmatched. The germline gives CDR1 GTSNPN, CDR2 SVGIG (reference sequence). Here the CDR3 reads CAWSSPRAGTGSYEQYF. CDR3 coding DNA: TGTGCCTGGAGTTCCCCCCGAGCCGGGACAGGGTCCTACGAGCAGTACTTC.

This clonotype was seen just once. V usage is TRBV12-3 or TRBV12-4 and J usage is TRBJ2-2; TRBD1 matches at 11 bases. The CDR3 is made up of 14 amino acids. Trimming removed 9 bases from V and 8 bases from J; junction bases left unmatched: 8. CDR3 nucleotides: TGTGCCAGTTACGGGACAGGGGGGTTTGGGGAGCTGTTTTTT. It specifies CASYGTGGFGELFF.

J is TRBJ2-4 and V is TRBV20-1; D is unclear. The germline V gene has CDR1 DFQATT and CDR2 SNEGSKA (reference sequence). Trimming left V 6 bases short and J 7 bases short, with 16 bases between. The CDR3 has 13 amino acids. The CDR3 nucleotides read TGCAGTGCACCGCACGGCGTTAATAACATTCAGTACTTC. Protein product: CSAPHGVNNIQYF.

The chain has TRBV20-1 and TRBJ1-2, with D uncertain. Germline CDR1 DFQATT, CDR2 SNEGSKA (reference sequence). There are 13 residues in the CDR3. Trimming took off 0 bases at V and 4 bases at J, with 9 bases between the two ends. The CDR3 coding sequence is TGCAGTGCTAGAGATTACAGAGCCTATGGCTACACCTTC. Its protein is CSARDYRAYGYTF.

V is TRBV4-2 and J is TRBJ2-4; 12 nucleotides agree with TRBD1. This CDR3 region has 15 residues. Trimming took 2 bases from V and 8 from J; bases not matched to a gene: 4. CDR1 is LGHNA, CDR2 YNFKEQ, per germline. The CDR3 sequence: CASSQRGQGADIQYF. CDR3 sequence (DNA): TGTGCCAGCAGCCAAAGGGGACAGGGGGCGGACATTCAGTACTTC.

The chain is built from TRBV14 and TRBJ2-5; TRBD2 might be the D (5 bases). Germline lookup yields CDR1 SGHDN and CDR2 FVKESK. V lost 4 bases and J 5 bases, leaving 14 bases between the germline ends. The CDR3 is 14 amino acids. The CDR3 sequence is CASSPTGPGETQYF. The CDR3 region has the DNA TGTGCCAGCAGCCCTACCGGTCCGGGGGAGACCCAGTACTTC. The full variable domain, with the rest looked up from reference TRBV14 and TRBJ2-5, is EAGVTQFPSHSVIEKGQTVTLRCDPISGHDNLYWYRRVMGKEIKFLLHFVKESKQDESGMPNNRFLAERTGGTYSTLKVQPAELEDSGVYFCASSPTGPGETQYFGPGTRLLVL.

The chain has TRBV7-2 and TRBJ1-2; D may be TRBD1 (5 bases). Germline lookup yields CDR1 SGHTA and CDR2 FQGNSA. Trimming cost V 7 bases and J 8 bases, with 17 bases left between them. The CDR3 runs 13 residues. CDR3 nucleotides: TGTGCCAGCATTCCCAGGGTTTCTGGGGGCTACACCTTC. This sequence encodes CASIPRVSGGYTF.

The sample holds a few counts of this clonotype. The chain links TRBV7-9 to TRBJ1-2; TRBD1 matches at 9 bases. The ends lost 5 bases at V and 4 bases at J; junction bases unmatched: 2. Germline loops: CDR1 SEHNR, CDR2 FQNEAQ (reference sequence). The length of the CDR3 is 13 residues. The CDR3 loop reads CASSRTGVYGYTF. The CDR3 region has the DNA TGTGCCAGCAGCCGGACAGGGGTCTATGGCTACACCTTC.

This rearrangement joins TRBV19 to TRBJ2-1, with 7 bases fitting TRBD2. This CDR3 spans 18 amino acids. Germline V gives CDR1 LNHDA, CDR2 SQIVND (reference sequence). The V segment lost 4 bases and the J segment 5 bases; nucleotides outside the gene matches: 17. In DNA form, the CDR3 reads TGTGCCAGTAGTAGAAGATTAGGGGCGGGAGCTGTCCACAATGAGCAGTTCTTC. Protein sequence: CASSRRLGAGAVHNEQFF.

This clonotype appeared a few times. The chain links TRBV20-1 to TRBJ2-3; TRBD2 aligns across 7 bases. Germline V CDR1 and CDR2: DFQATT, SNEGSKA (reference sequence). The CDR3 runs 15 residues. V was clipped by 5 bases and J by 6 bases; unmatched bases: 14. In DNA, the CDR3 is TGCAGTGCTCAGCCTCACAAGCGGGATACTGATACGCAGTATTTT. Translated: CSAQPHKRDTDTQYF.

The chain employs TRBV10-3 and TRBJ2-5, with D possibly being TRBD1 (5 bases). The germline V and J ends were trimmed by 0 bases and 1 base, with 6 bases remaining between them. This CDR3 has 14 residues. The germline CDR1 and CDR2 sequences are ENHRY and SYGVKD. This chain's CDR3 is CAISESTGQETQYF. In DNA, the CDR3 is TGTGCCATCAGTGAGTCTACAGGCCAAGAGACCCAGTACTTC.

This chain joins TRBV19 and TRBJ2-3, with 7 bases matching TRBD1. J was trimmed by 3 bases and V by 5 bases; bases with no gene match: 5. The CDR3 is made up of 14 amino acids. Germline CDR1 LNHDA, CDR2 SQIVND (reference sequence). CDR3 in DNA: TGTGCCAGTAGTGGCAGGGGGTATACAGATACGCAGTATTTT. This gives the protein CASSGRGYTDTQYF. Together with reference TRBV19 and TRBJ2-3, the CDR3 gives the full variable domain: DGGITQSPKYLFRKEGQNVTLSCEQNLNHDAMYWYRQDPGQGLRLIYYSQIVNDFQKGDIAEGYSVSREKKESFPLTVTSAQKNPTAFYLCASSGRGYTDTQYFGPGTRLTVL.

The genes are TRBV25-1 and TRBJ2-2; D gene unclear. The CDR3 covers 12 residues. Germline V lookup: CDR1 MGHDK, CDR2 SYGVNS. Trimming stripped 4 bases from V and 5 bases from J, with 5 bases between. The CDR3 bases are TGTGCCAGCAGTGGATCGACCGGGGAGCTGTTTTTT. Its translation is CASSGSTGELFF.

The chain combines TRBV28 with TRBJ2-3; possibly TRBD1 or TRBD2 for D (6 bases each). The germline V gene has CDR1 MDHEN and CDR2 SYDVKM. The CDR3 is made up of 16 amino acids. V lost 2 bases to trimming and J lost 3 bases, with 15 bases between them. CDR3 region: CASSLGGRGGTDTQYF. For the CDR3, the DNA is TGTGCCAGCAGTTTAGGAGGGAGAGGGGGAACAGATACGCAGTATTTT.

CDR3 sequence reads: CASSAEWGKETQYF. The CDR3 DNA is TGTGCCAGCAGCGCCGAGTGGGGGAAAGAGACCCAGTACTTC. The rearrangement links TRBV5-4 to TRBJ2-5, with D perhaps being TRBD1 or TRBD2 (5 bases each). There are 14 residues in the CDR3. V gave up 4 bases and J gave up 3 bases, with 13 bases separating them. Germline V CDR1 and CDR2: SGHNT, YYREEE (reference sequence).

The rearrangement joins TRBV11-2 to TRBJ2-7, with 9 positions matching TRBD1. This CDR3 is built from 13 residues. Germline V lookup: CDR1 SGHAT, CDR2 FQNNGV. Germline trimming cut 5 bases from V and 2 bases from J; bases unmatched to any gene: 1. CDR3 nucleotide sequence: TGTGCCAGCAGCCGGACAGGGGCCTACGAGCAGTACTTC. As protein: CASSRTGAYEQYF.

The sample holds a few counts of this clonotype. V usage is TRBV20-1 and J usage is TRBJ2-2; the match to TRBD2 covers 8 bases. Germline-derived CDR1 and CDR2 are DFQATT and SNEGSKA (reference sequence). J was trimmed by 0 bases and V by 6 bases; bases with no gene match: 6. The CDR3 has 15 residues. CDR3 sequence (DNA): TGCAGTGCCTCGGGAGGGGGGTCGAACACCGGGGAGCTGTTTTTT. Its protein is CSASGGGSNTGELFF.

The chain combines TRBV20-1 with TRBJ2-1; TRBD2 aligns across 10 bases. Unmatched junction bases numbered 13, after V lost 5 bases and J lost 12 bases. The germline V gene encodes CDR1 DFQATT and CDR2 SNEGSKA (reference sequence). CDR3 size: 14 residues. The CDR3 is CSAASGSLILSQFF. Written as DNA, the CDR3 is TGCAGTGCTGCTAGCGGGAGTCTAATTCTTTCGCAGTTCTTC.

This clonotype was seen only a few times. This sequence joins TRBV19 and TRBJ2-3; 12 positions match TRBD2. The CDR3 has 16 amino acids. CDR1 is LNHDA and CDR2 is SQIVND in the germline V gene (reference sequence). Trimming at V came to 4 bases and at J to 0 bases, leaving 2 bases not matched to a gene. The CDR3 region is CASSKGTSGSTDTQYF. The CDR3 nucleotides read TGTGCCAGTAGTAAAGGGACTAGCGGGAGCACAGATACGCAGTATTTT.

This clonotype appeared a few times. The V and J genes are TRBV27 and TRBJ1-5, with a weak D call TRBD1 (5 bases). The CDR3 has 16 residues. V shed 5 bases and J shed 7 bases, with 21 bases lying between them. Germline-derived CDR1 and CDR2 are MNHEY and SMNVEV (reference sequence). The CDR3 here is CASSPRGGGDGQPQHF. CDR3 DNA sequence: TGTGCCAGCAGTCCCCGGGGTGGGGGAGATGGGCAGCCCCAGCATTTT.